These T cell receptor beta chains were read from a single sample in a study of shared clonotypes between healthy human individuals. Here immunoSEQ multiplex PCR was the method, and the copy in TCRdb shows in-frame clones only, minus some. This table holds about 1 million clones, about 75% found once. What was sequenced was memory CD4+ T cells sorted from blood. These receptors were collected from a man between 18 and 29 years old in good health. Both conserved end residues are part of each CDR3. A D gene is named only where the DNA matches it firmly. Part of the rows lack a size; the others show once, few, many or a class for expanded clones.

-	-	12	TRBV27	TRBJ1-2	CASSLRGDGYTF	TGTGCCAGCAGTTTAAGGGGGGATGGCTACACCTTC
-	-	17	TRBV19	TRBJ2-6	CASNNRGLHSGANVLTF	TGTGCCAGTAATAACCGGGGGCTGCACTCTGGGGCCAACGTCCTGACTTTC
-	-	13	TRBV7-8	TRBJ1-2	CASSLDTSYGYTF	TGTGCCAGCAGCTTGGACACTTCCTATGGCTACACCTTC
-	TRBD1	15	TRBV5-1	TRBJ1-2	CASSSGDSSNYGYTF	TGCGCCAGCAGTAGTGGGGACAGTTCCAACTATGGCTACACCTTC
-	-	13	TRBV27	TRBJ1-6	CASSRTVNSPLHF	TGTGCCAGCAGTCGGACAGTAAATTCACCCCTCCACTTT
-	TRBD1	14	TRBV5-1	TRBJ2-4	CASSLADRKNIQYF	TGCGCCAGCAGCTTGGCGGACAGGAAAAACATTCAGTACTTC
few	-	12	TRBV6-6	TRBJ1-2	CASSYPRDRYTF	TGTGCCAGCAGTTACCCCAGGGACCGCTACACCTTC
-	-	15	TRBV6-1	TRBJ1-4	CASSAGDTSNEKLFF	TGTGCCAGTAGTGCCGGGGACACATCTAATGAAAAACTGTTTTTT
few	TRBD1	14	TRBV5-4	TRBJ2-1	CASSLETGRNEQFF	TGTGCCAGCAGCTTGGAGACAGGGCGCAATGAGCAGTTCTTC
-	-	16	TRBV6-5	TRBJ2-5	CASSSLGTPRRETQYF	TGTGCCAGCAGTTCCCTCGGGACCCCCAGGAGGGAGACCCAGTACTTC
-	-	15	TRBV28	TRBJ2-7	CASSLLGGGSYEQYF	TGTGCCAGCAGTTTATTGGGGGGCGGGTCCTACGAGCAGTACTTC
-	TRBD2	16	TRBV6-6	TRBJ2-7	CASSYSRLAGTYEQYF	TGTGCCAGCAGTTACTCCAGGCTAGCGGGAACCTACGAGCAGTACTTC
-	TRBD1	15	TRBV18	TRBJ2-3	CASSELQGATDTQYF	TGTGCCAGCTCAGAATTACAGGGGGCGACAGATACGCAGTATTTT
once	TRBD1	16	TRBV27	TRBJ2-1	CASSPIQGVSYNEQFF	TGTGCCAGCAGTCCTATACAGGGGGTTTCCTACAATGAGCAGTTCTTC
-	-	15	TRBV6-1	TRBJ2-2	CASSAGTGRTGELFF	TGTGCCAGCAGTGCGGGGACCGGACGGACCGGGGAGCTGTTTTTT
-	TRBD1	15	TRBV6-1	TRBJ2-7	CASRYGTGGPYEQYF	TGTGCCAGCAGATACGGGACAGGGGGCCCCTACGAGCAGTACTTC
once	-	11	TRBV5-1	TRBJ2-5	CASTLQETQYF	TGCGCCAGCACCTTACAAGAGACCCAGTACTTC
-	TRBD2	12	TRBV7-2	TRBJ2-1	CASSQTSGRVFF	TGTGCCAGCAGCCAGACTAGCGGGAGGGTGTTCTTC
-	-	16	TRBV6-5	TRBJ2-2	CASSYSVTAGRWELFF	TGTGCCAGCAGTTACTCTGTCACGGCAGGAAGGTGGGAGCTGTTTTTT
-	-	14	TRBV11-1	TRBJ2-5	CASSLSRAQETQYF	TGTGCCAGCAGCTTATCGAGGGCTCAAGAGACCCAGTACTTC
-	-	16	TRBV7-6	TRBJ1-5	CASSAGQTNSNQPQHF	TGTGCCAGCAGCGCCGGACAGACTAATAGCAATCAGCCCCAGCATTTT
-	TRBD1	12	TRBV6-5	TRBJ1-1	CAIGTGTLGAFF	TGTGCCATCGGGACAGGGACCCTGGGGGCTTTCTTT
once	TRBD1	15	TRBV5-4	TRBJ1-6	CASNRGGSYNSPLHF	TGTGCCAGTAACAGGGGAGGCTCCTATAATTCACCCCTCCACTTT
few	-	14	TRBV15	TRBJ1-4	CATSRDRGNEKLFF	TGTGCCACCAGCAGAGACAGGGGAAATGAAAAACTGTTTTTT
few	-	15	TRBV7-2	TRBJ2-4	CASSFTPGAGNIQYF	TGTGCCAGCAGCTTTACGCCAGGGGCGGGAAACATTCAGTACTTC
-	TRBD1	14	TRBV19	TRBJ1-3	CASSVQGTGNTIYF	TGTGCCAGTAGCGTACAGGGGACCGGAAACACCATATATTTT
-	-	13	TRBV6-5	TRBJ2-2	CASSYSTTGELFF	TGTGCCAGCAGTTACTCGACTACCGGGGAGCTGTTTTTT
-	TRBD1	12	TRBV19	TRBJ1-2	CASRDRGAGYTF	TGTGCCAGTAGGGACAGGGGTGCCGGCTACACCTTC
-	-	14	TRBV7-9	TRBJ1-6	CASSYYVDNSPLHF	TGTGCCAGCAGCTATTATGTAGATAATTCACCCCTCCACTTT